These 16 T cell receptor beta chains came from one sample sequenced in a study of cytomegalovirus exposure and HLA in healthy donors. PCR involved 60 Vbeta and 13 Jbeta primers. Clones were read by immunoSEQ multiplex PCR, and TCRdb kept only the in-frame ones, dropping some. This table holds 110,000 to 150,000 clones, more than 60% found once. Material for sequencing was PBMCs. Source of these receptors: a female donor in good health and CMV-seronegative.

V usage is TRBV9 and J usage is TRBJ1-2; the match to TRBD1 covers 8 bases. Trimming at V came to 2 bases and at J to 13 bases, leaving 7 bases not matched to a gene. Germline V lookup: CDR1 SGDLS, CDR2 YYNGEE. The CDR3 is 12 amino acids. CDR3 protein: CASSVMTGVPTF. The CDR3 DNA is TGTGCCAGCAGCGTGATGACAGGGGTACCCACCTTC.

A remark on this clone: At one end, the junction sequence differs from germline, possibly due to a read error. This chain's CDR3 is CASSLAGGRADTQYF. In DNA, the CDR3 is TGTGCCAGCAGCCTAGCGGGGGGGCGCGCAGATACGCAGTATTTT. This sequence joins TRBV7-2 and TRBJ2-3; 12 bases are a match to TRBD2. Germline V lookup: CDR1 SGHTA, CDR2 FQGNSA. There are 15 residues in the CDR3. The full variable domain, in which reference TRBV7-2 and TRBJ2-3 provide the parts outside the CDR3, is GAGVSQSPSNKVTEKGKDVELRCDPISGHTALYWYRQSLGQGLEFLIYFQGNSAPDKSGLPSDRFSAERTGGSVSTLTIQRTQQEDSAVYLCASSLAGGRADTQYFGPGTRLTVL.

In this sample, this clone turned up a few times. This chain connects TRBV10-3 to TRBJ1-1; a possible D gene is TRBD1 (6 bases). Germline V gives CDR1 ENHRY, CDR2 SYGVKD. Trimming removed 3 bases at V and 1 base at J, with 9 bases between. The CDR3 is 14 amino acids. Here the CDR3 reads CAISDPTGNTEAFF. In DNA form, the CDR3 reads TGTGCCATCAGTGACCCGACAGGGAACACTGAAGCTTTCTTT.

The rearrangement links TRBV23-1 to TRBJ2-5; 9 bases are a match to TRBD1. TRBV23-1 is marked as an open reading frame, function uncertain. Trimming at V came to 2 bases and at J to 4 bases, leaving 5 bases not matched to a gene. The CDR3 has 15 residues. The CDR3 DNA reads as TGCGCCAGCAGTCAAAGGGACAGGGCGGGAGAGACCCAGTACTTC. Its protein product is CASSQRDRAGETQYF.

V and J are TRBV7-9 and TRBJ2-2; D not resolved. Germline V lookup: CDR1 SEHNR, CDR2 FQNEAQ (reference sequence). CDR3 length equals 15 residues. Trimming took off 1 base at V and 1 base at J, with 7 bases between the two ends. CDR3 sequence (DNA): TGTGCCAGCAGCTTAGACCTAGTGAACACCGGGGAGCTGTTTTTT. It encodes CASSLDLVNTGELFF.

This rearrangement joins TRBV5-1 to TRBJ2-7; D is ambiguous. This CDR3 comprises 14 residues. The ends were cut back, 2 bases at V and 3 bases at J, with 12 bases in the middle. The germline V gene has CDR1 SGHRS and CDR2 YFSETQ. The CDR3 region has the DNA TGCGCCAGCAGCTTTAGCTACGTCGGCTACGAGCAGTACTTC. This encodes CASSFSYVGYEQYF.

The chain joins TRBV10-1 to TRBJ2-1, with D tentatively TRBD1 (6 bases). The CDR3 length is 17 residues. Germline V lookup: CDR1 WNHNN, CDR2 SYGVQD (reference sequence). The ends were cut back, 8 bases at V and 3 bases at J, with 23 bases in the middle. CDR3 nucleotides: TGCGCCAGCCCCGGACCCCAGACAGGTCTAGGCTACAATGAGCAGTTCTTC. It translates to CASPGPQTGLGYNEQFF.

The rearrangement joins TRBV28 to TRBJ1-1, with 8 bases identical to TRBD1. This CDR3 has 16 amino acids. V dropped 5 bases and J dropped 3; count of bases not matched to a gene: 11. CDR1 MDHEN and CDR2 SYDVKM come from the germline V gene. The CDR3 bases are TGTGCCAGCAGTGGGGGACAGGTCTCTTCGTACACTGAAGCTTTCTTT. Amino acids: CASSGGQVSSYTEAFF.

V usage is TRBV6-6 and J usage is TRBJ1-5; D is uncertain. The germline CDR1 and CDR2 sequences are MNHNY and SVGAGI (reference sequence). Trimming shortened V by 4 bases and J by 0 bases, and 7 bases separated the two germline ends. The CDR3 covers 14 residues. The CDR3 reads CASSLRGSNQPQHF. The CDR3 DNA reads as TGTGCCAGCAGTTTAAGAGGTAGCAATCAGCCCCAGCATTTT.

There are a few counts of this clone. This sequence joins TRBV5-1 and TRBJ1-1; TRBD1 matches 7 bases. Trimming removed 0 bases from V and 1 base from J; junction bases left unmatched: 6. This CDR3 has 16 residues. From germline, CDR1 is SGHRS and CDR2 YFSETQ. For the CDR3, the DNA is TGCGCCAGCAGCTTGGGCGGGACAGTTACGAACACTGAAGCTTTCTTT. Translated: CASSLGGTVTNTEAFF. Complete variable domain (other parts from reference TRBV5-1 and TRBJ1-1): KAGVTQTPRYLIKTRGQQVTLSCSPISGHRSVSWYQQTPGQGLQFLFEYFSETQRNKGNFPGRFSGRQFSNSRSEMNVSTLELGDSALYLCASSLGGTVTNTEAFFGQGTRLTVV.

The sample holds a few counts of this clone. DNA for the CDR3: TGTGCCAGCAGCCCGCAGATAGGGGGATCCTACAATGAGCAGTTCTTC. The encoded protein is CASSPQIGGSYNEQFF. The V and J genes are TRBV7-8 and TRBJ2-1; D is possibly TRBD1 (6 bases). CDR1 and CDR2 (germline): SGHVS, FQNEAQ. The CDR3 totals 16 residues. The ends were cut back, 5 bases at V and 1 base at J, with 15 bases in the middle.

This chain joins TRBV7-2 and TRBJ1-5; D gene uncertain. The CDR3 covers 15 residues. The germline CDR1 and CDR2 sequences are SGHTA and FQGNSA. The V end was cut by 5 bases, the J end by 7 bases, with 18 bases between. The CDR3 reads CASSHPSGGDQPQHF. The CDR3 coding sequence is TGTGCCAGCAGCCACCCCTCGGGAGGAGACCAGCCCCAGCATTTT.

This chain connects TRBV2 to TRBJ2-7, with D tentatively TRBD2 (6 bases). Looked up from germline, CDR1 is SNHLY and CDR2 is FYNNEI. Trimming removed 5 bases from V and 9 bases from J, with 8 bases in between. The CDR3 consists of 10 residues. This CDR3 reads CASSLGGQYF. Here the CDR3 DNA reads TGTGCCAGCAGTTTGGGGGGGCAGTACTTC.

This clone has just one count. The rearrangement joins TRBV28 to TRBJ1-2; D is unclear. The germline CDR1 and CDR2 sequences are MDHEN and SYDVKM. Deletions cut 3 bases from V and 0 bases from J, with 17 bases between. This CDR3 has 17 residues. Written as DNA, the CDR3 is TGTGCCAGCAGTTTCGGAGTCCAGAGAGAATCTAACTATGGCTACACCTTC. It yields the protein CASSFGVQRESNYGYTF.

The rearrangement joins TRBV7-3 to TRBJ2-3, with D unclear. Trimming left V 4 bases short and J 0 bases short, with 11 bases between. The CDR3 is 15 residues long. The germline V gene has CDR1 SGHTA and CDR2 FQGTGA. CDR3 protein: CASSSPLDSTDTQYF. The CDR3 coding sequence is TGTGCCAGCAGCTCCCCCCTAGATAGCACAGATACGCAGTATTTT.

J is TRBJ2-7 and V is TRBV28; D not resolved. V was trimmed by 2 bases and J by 6 bases, leaving 8 bases between them. The germline V gene encodes CDR1 MDHEN and CDR2 SYDVKM. The CDR3 is 12 residues long. CDR3 DNA: TGTGCCAGCAGTTTACGGGTTGGCGAGCAGTACTTC. The encoded protein is CASSLRVGEQYF.